This entry lists 8 T cell receptor beta chains sequenced from one sample in a study of T cells in Graves' hyperthyroidism and ophthalmopathy. Researchers took RNA transcripts and amplified the TCR beta CDR3 regions from them. The HTBI primer set was used in a first-round RT-PCR of the TCR CDR3. MiXCR, run by TCRdb on the multiplex PCR reads, gives a single entry per CDR3 protein. The table has 550,000 to 700,000 distinct CDR3 sequences, around 46% seen once. Sequencing was carried out using peripheral blood or thyroid tissue (not recorded which). The source of these receptors is an adult woman with Graves' disease, either hyperthyroidism or ophthalmopathy (not recorded which).

This clonotype was seen repeatedly, ten times or more. The gene calls are TRBV4-2 and TRBJ2-7; the D gene is possibly TRBD2 (5 bases). Germline CDR1 reads LGHNA; CDR2 reads YNFKEQ. The CDR3 is 15 amino acids. Trimming cost V 0 bases and J 2 bases, with 11 bases left between them. The CDR3 bases are TGTGCCAGCAGCCAAGAGTACCGGGAAACCTACGAGCAGTACTTC. Translating gives CASSQEYRETYEQYF.

This clonotype was seen many times. The CDR3 protein is CASSYSRSRGLDYGYTF. CDR3 bases: TGTGCCAGCAGTTACTCCCGGTCCAGGGGGCTAGATTATGGCTACACCTTC. This rearrangement joins TRBV6-6 to TRBJ1-2, with 8 bases aligning to TRBD1. This CDR3 is 17 amino acids long. The germline V gene has CDR1 MNHNY and CDR2 SVGAGI (reference sequence). V lost 0 bases, J lost 5 bases, and 11 bases stayed unmatched.

V usage is TRBV29-1 and J usage is TRBJ2-2; 8 bases match TRBD2. The germline V gene has CDR1 SQVTM and CDR2 ANQGSEA. J was trimmed by 0 bases and V by 4 bases; bases with no gene match: 7. The CDR3 totals 16 residues. Written as DNA, the CDR3 is TGCAGCGTTGTCTCCGGACTAGCTGCGAACACCGGGGAGCTGTTTTTT. Residues: CSVVSGLAANTGELFF.

This chain links TRBV2 with TRBJ1-2; TRBD1 agrees at 8 bases. This CDR3 region has 17 residues. The germline V gene encodes CDR1 SNHLY and CDR2 FYNNEI. V trimming: 7 bases; J trimming: 4 bases; junction bases outside the gene matches: 17. In DNA, the CDR3 is TGTGCCAGCAAGGTGAACAGGGGGGCCAGGCCTGCCTATGGCTACACCTTC. As protein: CASKVNRGARPAYGYTF. Together with reference TRBV2 and TRBJ1-2, the CDR3 gives the full variable domain: EPEVTQTPSHQVTQMGQEVILRCVPISNHLYFYWYRQILGQKVEFLVSFYNNEISEKSEIFDDQFSVERPDGSNFTLKIRSTKLEDSAMYFCASKVNRGARPAYGYTFGSGTRLTVV.

The table lists this clonotype with a few counts. The V and J genes are TRBV4-1 and TRBJ2-2; D remains ambiguous. The CDR3 length is 15 residues. From germline, CDR1 is MGHRA and CDR2 YSYEKL. V gave up 2 bases and J gave up 4 bases, with 11 bases separating them. The CDR3 loop is CASSQTPMSTGELFF. The CDR3 DNA reads TGCGCCAGCAGCCAAACCCCCATGAGCACCGGGGAGCTGTTTTTT.

Regarding this clonotype: Sequence at one end of the junction differs from germline and may be a read error. The chain links TRBV10-3 to TRBJ2-5; 8 nucleotides match TRBD1. This CDR3 is 14 amino acids long. Germline V CDR1 and CDR2: ENHRY, SYGVKD. CDR3 loop: CAISEGQGAGTQYF. In DNA, the CDR3 is TGTGCCATTAGTGAAGGGCAGGGGGCGGGGACCCAGTACTTC.

In its sample, this clonotype was seen many times. V and J are TRBV20-1 and TRBJ2-7; D possibly uses TRBD1 or TRBD2 (5 bases each). The ends were cut back, 6 bases at V and 9 bases at J, with 24 bases in the middle. The germline V gene has CDR1 DFQATT and CDR2 SNEGSKA (reference sequence). CDR3 size: 14 residues. The CDR3: CSAPGPRSNGGQYF. In DNA form, the CDR3 reads TGCAGTGCACCGGGACCGAGGTCTAACGGTGGGCAGTACTTC.

DNA for the CDR3: TGTGCCAGCAGCCAAGACGTAAGCTCCTACAATGAGCAGTTCTTC. It is translated as CASSQDVSSYNEQFF. V is TRBV11-2 and J is TRBJ2-1; D unresolved. V lost 5 bases and J 0 bases, leaving 11 bases between the germline ends. Germline V lookup: CDR1 SGHAT, CDR2 FQNNGV. The CDR3 is made up of 15 amino acids.